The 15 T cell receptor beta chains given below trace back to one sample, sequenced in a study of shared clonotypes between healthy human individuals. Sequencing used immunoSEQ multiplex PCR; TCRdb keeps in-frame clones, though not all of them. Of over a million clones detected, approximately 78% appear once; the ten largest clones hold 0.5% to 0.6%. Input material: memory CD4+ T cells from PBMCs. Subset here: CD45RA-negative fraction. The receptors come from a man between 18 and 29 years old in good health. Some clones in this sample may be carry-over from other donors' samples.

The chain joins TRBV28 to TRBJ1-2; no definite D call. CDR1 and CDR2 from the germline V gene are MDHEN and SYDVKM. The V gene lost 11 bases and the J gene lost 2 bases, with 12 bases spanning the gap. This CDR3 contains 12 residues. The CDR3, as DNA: TGTGCCGGTTCGACGGTGAACTATGGCTACACCTTC. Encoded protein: CAGSTVNYGYTF.

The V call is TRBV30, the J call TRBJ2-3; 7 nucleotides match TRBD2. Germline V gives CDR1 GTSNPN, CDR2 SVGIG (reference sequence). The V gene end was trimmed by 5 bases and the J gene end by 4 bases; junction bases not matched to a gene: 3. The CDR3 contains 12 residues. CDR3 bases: TGTGCCTGGCGGGAGGAGGCAGATACGCAGTATTTT. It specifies CAWREEADTQYF.

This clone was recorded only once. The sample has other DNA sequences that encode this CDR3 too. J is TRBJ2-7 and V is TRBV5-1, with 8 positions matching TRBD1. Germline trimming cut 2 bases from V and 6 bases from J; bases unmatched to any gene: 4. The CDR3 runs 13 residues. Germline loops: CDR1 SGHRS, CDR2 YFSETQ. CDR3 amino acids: CASSFGQGGEQYF. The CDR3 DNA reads TGCGCCAGCAGCTTCGGACAGGGCGGCGAGCAGTACTTC.

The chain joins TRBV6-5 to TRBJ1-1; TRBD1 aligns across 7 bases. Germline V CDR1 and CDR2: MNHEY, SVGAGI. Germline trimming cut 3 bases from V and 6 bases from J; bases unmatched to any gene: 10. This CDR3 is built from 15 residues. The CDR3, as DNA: TGTGCCAGCAGTTATTCGTTGGCCAGGGGGGCTGAAGCTTTCTTT. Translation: CASSYSLARGAEAFF.

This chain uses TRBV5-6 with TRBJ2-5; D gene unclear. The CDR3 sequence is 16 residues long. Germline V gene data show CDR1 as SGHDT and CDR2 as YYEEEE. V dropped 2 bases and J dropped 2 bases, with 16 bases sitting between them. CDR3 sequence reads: CASSLSPGRGQETQYF. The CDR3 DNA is TGTGCCAGCAGCTTATCACCCGGGCGTGGACAAGAGACCCAGTACTTC.

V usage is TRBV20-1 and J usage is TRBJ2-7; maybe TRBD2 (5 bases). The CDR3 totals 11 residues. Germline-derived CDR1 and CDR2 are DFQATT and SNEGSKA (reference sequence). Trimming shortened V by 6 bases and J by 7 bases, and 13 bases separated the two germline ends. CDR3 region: CSADFLREQYF. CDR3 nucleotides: TGCAGTGCGGACTTCCTTAGGGAGCAGTACTTC.

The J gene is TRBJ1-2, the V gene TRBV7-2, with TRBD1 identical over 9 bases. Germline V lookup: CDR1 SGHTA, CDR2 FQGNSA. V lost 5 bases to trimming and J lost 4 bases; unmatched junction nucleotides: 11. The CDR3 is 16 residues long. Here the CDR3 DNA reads TGTGCCAGCAGCCCACAGCCCGGGACAGGGTCCTATGGCTACACCTTC. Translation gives CASSPQPGTGSYGYTF.

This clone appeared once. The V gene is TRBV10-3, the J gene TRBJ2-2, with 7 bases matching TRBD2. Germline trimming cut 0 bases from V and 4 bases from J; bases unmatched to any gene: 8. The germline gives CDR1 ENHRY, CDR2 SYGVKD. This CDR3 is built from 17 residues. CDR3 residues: CAISESLAGVGTGELFF. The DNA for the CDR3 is TGTGCCATCAGTGAGTCCTTGGCGGGAGTGGGCACCGGGGAGCTGTTTTTT.

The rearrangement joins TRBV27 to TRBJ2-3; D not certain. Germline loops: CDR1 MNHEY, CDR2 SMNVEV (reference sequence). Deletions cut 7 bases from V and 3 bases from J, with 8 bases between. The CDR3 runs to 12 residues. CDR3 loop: CASISQTDTQYF. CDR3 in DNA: TGTGCCAGCATTAGTCAAACAGATACGCAGTATTTT.

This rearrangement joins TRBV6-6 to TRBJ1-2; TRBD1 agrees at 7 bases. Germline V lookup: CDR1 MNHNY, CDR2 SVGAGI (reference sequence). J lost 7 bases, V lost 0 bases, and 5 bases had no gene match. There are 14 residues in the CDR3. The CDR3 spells CASSYSTGFGGYTF. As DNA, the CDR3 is TGTGCCAGCAGTTACTCGACAGGGTTCGGTGGCTACACCTTC.

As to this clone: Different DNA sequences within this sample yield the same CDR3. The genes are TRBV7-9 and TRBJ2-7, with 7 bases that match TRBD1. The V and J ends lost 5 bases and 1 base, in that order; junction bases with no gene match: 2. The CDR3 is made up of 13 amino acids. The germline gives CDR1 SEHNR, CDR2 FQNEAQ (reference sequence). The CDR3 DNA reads TGTGCCAGCAGCCGGACAGGATCCTACGAGCAGTACTTC. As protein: CASSRTGSYEQYF.

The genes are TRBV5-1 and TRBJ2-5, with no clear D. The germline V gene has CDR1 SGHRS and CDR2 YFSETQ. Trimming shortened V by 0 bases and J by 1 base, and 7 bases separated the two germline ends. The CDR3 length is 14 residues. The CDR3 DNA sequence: TGCGCCAGCAGCTTGGTTCCAGCCCAAGAGACCCAGTACTTC. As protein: CASSLVPAQETQYF.

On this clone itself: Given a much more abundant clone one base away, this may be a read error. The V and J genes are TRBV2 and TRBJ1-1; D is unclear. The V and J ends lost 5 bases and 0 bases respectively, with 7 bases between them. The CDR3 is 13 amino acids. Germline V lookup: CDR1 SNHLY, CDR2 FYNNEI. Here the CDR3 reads CASSYTVNTEAFF. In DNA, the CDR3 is TGTGCCAGCAGTTATACAGTGAACACTGAAGCTTTCTTT.

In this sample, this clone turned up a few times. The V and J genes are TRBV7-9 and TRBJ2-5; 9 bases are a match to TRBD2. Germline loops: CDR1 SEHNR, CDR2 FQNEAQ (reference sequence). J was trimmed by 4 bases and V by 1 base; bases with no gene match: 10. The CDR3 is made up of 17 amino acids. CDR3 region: CASSLVQRAGGGETQYF. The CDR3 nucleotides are TGTGCCAGCAGCTTAGTTCAGCGAGCGGGAGGTGGAGAGACCCAGTACTTC.

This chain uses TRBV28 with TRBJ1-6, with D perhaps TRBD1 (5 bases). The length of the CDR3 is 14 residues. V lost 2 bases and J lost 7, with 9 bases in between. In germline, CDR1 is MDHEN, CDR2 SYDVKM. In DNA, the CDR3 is TGTGCCAGCAGTTTAGCCCAGGGCAATTCACCCCTCCACTTT. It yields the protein CASSLAQGNSPLHF.